The rows below give T cell receptor beta chains drawn from one sample of a study of shared clonotypes between healthy human individuals. The method was immunoSEQ multiplex PCR; TCRdb's version includes in-frame clones alone and lacks a portion of them. The data show 1.4 million or so clones, with approximately 98.5% seen just once and under 0.45% held by the top ten. The specimen sequenced was naive CD4+ T cells sorted from blood. These receptors came from a man under 40 in good health. Both conserved end residues are part of each CDR3. The D gene is left open where the match is weak. The size of a clone is reported for some rows only, either as once, few or many, or as a class for expanded clones.

TRBV5-4,.,TRBJ2-1,once,TGTGCCAGCACAAGGTACAATGAGCAGTTCTTC,CASTRYNEQFF
TRBV9,TRBD1,TRBJ1-1,.,TGTGCCAGCAGCGTAGGAGCCCGACAGGGTAGCACTGAAGCTTTCTTT,CASSVGARQGSTEAFF
TRBV10-2,.,TRBJ2-5,.,TGCGCCAGTTCCCTCGGAATAGAGACCCAGTACTTC,CASSLGIETQYF
TRBV6-5,TRBD1,TRBJ2-5,.,TGTGCCAGCAGTTACTCTGACAGGGGCGGACAGACCCAGTACTTC,CASSYSDRGGQTQYF
TRBV11-2,.,TRBJ1-1,.,TGTGCCAGCAGCCTATACGGGAACACTGAAGCTTTCTTT,CASSLYGNTEAFF
TRBV6-5,.,TRBJ2-2,.,TGTGCCAGCAGTTACTCGAGCCCCGGGGACACCGGGGAGCTGTTTTTT,CASSYSSPGDTGELFF
TRBV5-8,.,TRBJ2-4,.,TGTGCCAGCAGCTTCAGGGGATACATTCAGTACTTC,CASSFRGYIQYF
TRBV7-8,TRBD2,TRBJ2-7,.,TGTGCCAGCAGCCAGTCTCGGACTAGCGGACCGAGCTCCTACGAGCAGTACTTC,CASSQSRTSGPSSYEQYF
TRBV29-1,.,TRBJ2-1,once,TGCAGCGTTAACAAGAGGAACAGGGTCTACAATGAGCAGTTCTTC,CSVNKRNRVYNEQFF
TRBV7-6,TRBD2,TRBJ2-1,.,TGTGCCAGCAGCTTGGGTGCTAGCGGGGACAATGAGCAGTTCTTC,CASSLGASGDNEQFF
TRBV18,.,TRBJ2-5,.,TGTGCCAGCTCACACCCAACATCACAAGAGACCCAGTACTTC,CASSHPTSQETQYF
TRBV5-4,TRBD2,TRBJ2-6,.,TGTGCCAGCAGCCCCCGGGGGGGGTTAGACGCTGGGGCCAACGTCCTGACTTTC,CASSPRGGLDAGANVLTF
TRBV5-1,.,TRBJ2-5,.,TGCGCCAGCAGCTTCCAGCAAGAGACCCAGTACTTC,CASSFQQETQYF
TRBV27,TRBD2,TRBJ2-1,.,TGTGCCAGCACCAGCCGCGGGAGGGCCTTTGCCAATGAGCAGTTCTTC,CASTSRGRAFANEQFF
TRBV5-1,.,TRBJ2-2,.,TGCGCCAGCAGGTACAGGACGAACACCGGGGAGCTGTTTTTT,CASRYRTNTGELFF
TRBV6-5,TRBD1,TRBJ1-2,.,TGTGCCAGCAGTCCGACAGGGGGCCCGAGCTATGGCTACACCTTC,CASSPTGGPSYGYTF